This TCR beta chain is from a study of shared T cell receptors in the human thymus. Libraries were prepared by immunoSEQ multiplex PCR; TCRdb keeps only in-frame clonotypes and omits some of them. The profile covers some 400,000 clones, with around 95% appearing a single time and approximately 0.018% taken by the ten largest. The V end was cut by 4 bases, the J end by 0 bases, with 9 bases between. The germline V gene has CDR1 WNHNN and CDR2 SYGVQD (reference sequence). The length of the CDR3 is 14 residues. The receptor comes from a human donor. Sequenced sample: thymocytes. The V gene is TRBV10-1, the J gene TRBJ1-1; D is unclear. The CDR3 coding sequence is TGCGCCAGCAGTGGTGGGCAGTTGAACACTGAAGCTTTCTTT. Amino acids: CASSGGQLNTEAFF.